This T cell receptor (beta chain) stems from a study of blood T cell repertoires in COVID-19. The overall study: Acute-phase and convalescent COVID-19 samples originated in the United States, Italy and Spain. The cDNA or gDNA used as material had been derived from T cells, B-cell-depleted T cells, or PBMCs.

In its sample, this clone was seen once. Trimming stripped 2 bases from V and 5 bases from J, with 19 bases between. The length of the CDR3 is 16 residues. Germline values: CDR1 LNHNV, CDR2 YYDKDF (reference sequence). Authors' methods: For nucleated cells, counts were estimated from reference gene primer amplification. Profiling relied on immunoSEQ multiplex PCR, and the TCRdb table lists in-frame clones only, not all of them. Clonal size and the V and J genes are those of that table, whereas D and trimming came from the DNA. Of 200,000 to 300,000 clones in the sample, roughly 84% are singletons; the top ten hold 1.5% to 1.7%.

This TCR was sampled from a woman between 40 and 50 years old who had recovered from COVID-19. V usage is TRBV15 and J usage is TRBJ2-7; D is possibly TRBD2 (6 bases). Sequencing was carried out using peripheral blood. DNA of the CDR3: TGTGCCACCAGCAGACCCGGGGCAGGGACTTGGCACGAGCAGTACTTC. It codes for CATSRPGAGTWHEQYF.